The 22 T cell receptor beta chains reported below all come from one sample, sequenced in a study of T cells in Graves' hyperthyroidism and ophthalmopathy. TCR beta CDR3 region amplification was performed from RNA transcripts. The HTBI primer set was used in a first-round RT-PCR of the TCR CDR3. TCRdb called the multiplex PCR reads again in MiXCR, with one record for every CDR3 protein. This table holds under 400,000 distinct CDR3 sequences, approximately 17% found once. The material sequenced was blood. The receptor source for this set is a man under 40 with Graves' hyperthyroidism.

This clonotype appeared many times. The rearrangement uses TRBV5-5 and TRBJ2-4; TRBD2 matches at 7 bases. The CDR3 totals 15 residues. Germline V lookup: CDR1 SGHKS, CDR2 YYEKEE (reference sequence). The trim removed 5 bases at V and 0 bases at J, leaving 5 bases unmatched. CDR3 sequence: CASSPVAGAKNIQYF. CDR3 nucleotides: TGTGCCAGCAGTCCCGTAGCGGGAGCCAAAAACATTCAGTACTTC.

The table lists this clonotype with many counts. The chain carries TRBV3-1 and TRBJ2-1; 11 bases match TRBD2. The CDR3 is 14 amino acids. Germline trimming cut 3 bases from V and 9 bases from J; bases unmatched to any gene: 4. CDR1 is LGHDT, CDR2 YNNKEL, per germline (reference sequence). The CDR3 DNA reads as TGTGCCAGCAGCCAGGTAGCGGGAGGGGGTGAGCAGTTCTTC. Amino acid sequence: CASSQVAGGGEQFF.

This clonotype has a count of ten or more. This sequence joins TRBV30 and TRBJ2-1; D is unclear. The germline V gene has CDR1 GTSNPN and CDR2 SVGIG (reference sequence). The CDR3 loop spans 15 amino acids. The V end lost 0 bases, the J end lost 8 bases, and 17 bases lay between the germline ends. The chain's CDR3 is CAWSVNAGAGDEQFF. The CDR3 DNA sequence: TGTGCCTGGAGTGTCAACGCCGGTGCCGGTGATGAGCAGTTCTTC.

This clonotype was detected ten times or more. The chain joins TRBV2 to TRBJ2-1; no definite D call. Trimming pared 6 bases from V and 8 bases from J, leaving 20 bases between. The CDR3 contains 15 residues. Germline V gives CDR1 SNHLY, CDR2 FYNNEI. Written as DNA, the CDR3 is TGTGCCAGCAGAGGAGACAATTGGGATATCGATGAGCAGTTCTTC. Protein product: CASRGDNWDIDEQFF.

Ten or more counts support this clonotype. V usage is TRBV7-8 and J usage is TRBJ2-5; D not resolved. This CDR3 region has 12 residues. Germline V CDR1 and CDR2: SGHVS, FQNEAQ. The V and J ends lost 1 base and 7 bases respectively, with 7 bases between them. The CDR3 nucleotides read TGTGCCAGCAGCTTAGGTTACGGGACCCAGTACTTC. Translating it yields CASSLGYGTQYF.

In its sample, this clonotype was seen many times. This rearrangement joins TRBV7-9 to TRBJ2-3; 7 bases agree with TRBD2. The ends lost 1 base at V and 3 bases at J; junction bases unmatched: 7. CDR3 size: 16 residues. Germline-derived CDR1 and CDR2 are SEHNR and FQNEAQ (reference sequence). The CDR3 sequence: CASSLDGGLRTDTQYF. The CDR3 nucleotides read TGTGCCAGCAGCTTAGACGGGGGGTTAAGGACAGATACGCAGTATTTT.

Only a few counts were recorded for this clonotype. The J gene is TRBJ2-3, the V gene TRBV20-1, with TRBD2 identical over 7 bases. V gave up 4 bases and J gave up 4 bases; unmatched junction bases: 8. The V gene's germline CDR1 is DFQATT and CDR2 SNEGSKA (reference sequence). This CDR3 spans 14 amino acids. The CDR3 DNA is TGCAGTGCTACCGGGACTACGGTGGCAGATACGCAGTATTTT. Encoded protein: CSATGTTVADTQYF.

This clonotype was seen at least ten times. The rearrangement joins TRBV7-9 to TRBJ2-7; TRBD2 matches at 8 bases. CDR1 is SEHNR, CDR2 FQNEAQ, per germline (reference sequence). J gave up 7 bases and V 5 bases, and 10 bases lay outside the gene matches. The CDR3 is made up of 14 amino acids. CDR3 coding DNA: TGTGCCAGCAGCCCGGAGGTATCGGGGGGGGAGCAGTACTTC. Translated, it gives CASSPEVSGGEQYF. The variable domain in full, with the rest retrieved from reference TRBV7-9 and TRBJ2-7, is DTGVSQNPRHKITKRGQNVTFRCDPISEHNRLYWYRQTLGQGPEFLTYFQNEAQLEKSRLLSDRFSAERPKGSFSTLEIQRTEQGDSAMYLCASSPEVSGGEQYFGPGTRLTVT.

This clonotype has a count of ten or more. The chain employs TRBV11-2 and TRBJ1-2; D is unclear. Deletions cut 5 bases from V and 4 bases from J, with 14 bases between. The CDR3 is 14 residues long. Germline V lookup: CDR1 SGHAT, CDR2 FQNNGV. CDR3 sequence: CASSPRWSSYGYTF. CDR3 nucleotide sequence: TGTGCCAGCAGCCCCCGATGGTCGTCCTATGGCTACACCTTC.

Details on this clonotype: An end of the junction differs from the germline gene, which may be a read error. J is TRBJ2-1 and V is TRBV5-1; D uncertain. In germline, CDR1 is SGHRS, CDR2 YFSETQ. The CDR3 extends over 15 amino acids. CDR3 DNA sequence: TGCGCCAGCAGCTTGGGGCAGACCTCCTGCAATGAGCAGTTCTTC. Amino acid sequence: CASSLGQTSCNEQFF.

This clonotype was observed at least ten times. This chain joins TRBV2 and TRBJ1-2, with D possibly being TRBD1 (5 bases). Germline V gene sequence: CDR1 SNHLY, CDR2 FYNNEI. Trimming took off 4 bases at V and 7 bases at J, with 13 bases between the two ends. The CDR3 has 13 residues. In DNA, the CDR3 is TGTGCCAGCAGTGGCCAGGGTGAGGGTGGCTACACCTTC. This translates into CASSGQGEGGYTF.

This chain connects TRBV19 to TRBJ1-1, with 8 bases matching TRBD1. The CDR3 totals 14 residues. After removal of 5 bases from V and 3 bases from J, the junction contained 5 bases not matched to a gene. The germline V gene has CDR1 LNHDA and CDR2 SQIVND (reference sequence). The CDR3 loop is CASSRRGHDTEAFF. Here the CDR3 DNA reads TGTGCCAGTAGTCGCAGGGGGCACGACACTGAAGCTTTCTTT.

J is TRBJ2-7 and V is TRBV4-2, with TRBD2 matching over 8 bases. Germline V gives CDR1 LGHNA, CDR2 YNFKEQ. This CDR3 is built from 14 residues. After removal of 4 bases from V and 3 bases from J, the junction contained 5 bases not matched to a gene. CDR3: CASSPWTSYYEQYF. CDR3 DNA: TGTGCCAGCAGCCCCTGGACTAGCTACTACGAGCAGTACTTC.

This clonotype was recorded many times. The chain recombines TRBV24-1 with TRBJ1-5; 7 bases fit TRBD1. V trimming: 12 bases; J trimming: 3 bases; junction bases outside the gene matches: 13. Germline CDR1 is KGHDR and CDR2 is SFDVKD. CDR3 length: 15 amino acids. CDR3 residues: CAALAITGDNQPQHF. Here the CDR3 DNA reads TGTGCCGCCCTGGCGATTACAGGGGACAATCAGCCCCAGCATTTT.

This clonotype appeared many times. This chain uses TRBV5-1 with TRBJ2-7, with unresolved D. Germline V gives CDR1 SGHRS, CDR2 YFSETQ. The CDR3 contains 13 residues. Trimming took 4 bases from V and 0 from J, leaving 8 bases between them. The CDR3 DNA sequence: TGCGCCAGCAGCCCCAGCCTCTCCTACGAGCAGTACTTC. Residues: CASSPSLSYEQYF.

This chain uses TRBV24-1 with TRBJ2-5, with 7 bases fitting TRBD2. Germline-derived CDR1 and CDR2 are KGHDR and SFDVKD. Unmatched junction bases numbered 12, after V lost 4 bases and J lost 2 bases. The CDR3 loop spans 17 amino acids. The CDR3 DNA follows: TGTGCCACCAGTGAAAAACCCAGCGGGACTCTTCAAGAGACCCAGTACTTC. Residues: CATSEKPSGTLQETQYF.

This clonotype was seen only a few times. This chain connects TRBV30 to TRBJ1-1, with D possibly TRBD1 on 5 matching bases. Trimming took 3 bases from V and 5 from J, leaving 13 bases between them. The CDR3 is made up of 13 amino acids. Germline CDR1 reads GTSNPN; CDR2 reads SVGIG (reference sequence). CDR3 region: CAWRTVGGTEAFF. The CDR3 coding sequence is TGTGCCTGGAGGACAGTTGGAGGGACTGAAGCTTTCTTT.

This clonotype was seen repeatedly, ten times or more. This chain connects TRBV7-6 to TRBJ2-7, with TRBD1 matching 11 bases. V was clipped by 0 bases and J by 3 bases; unmatched bases: 10. CDR3 length equals 18 residues. Germline values: CDR1 SGHVS, CDR2 FNYEAQ. CDR3 bases: TGTGCCAGCAGCTTAGCAATCCCTCGGGACAGGGGGATCTACGAGCAGTACTTC. It translates to CASSLAIPRDRGIYEQYF.

This clonotype has ten or more counts. This chain's CDR3 is CASSFGGTGLQETQYF. The CDR3, as DNA: TGTGCCAGCAGTTTCGGGGGGACAGGGCTTCAAGAGACCCAGTACTTC. The chain employs TRBV12-3 or TRBV12-4 and TRBJ2-5; 9 nucleotides line up with TRBD1. The CDR3 is made up of 16 amino acids. V gave up 3 bases and J gave up 2 bases; unmatched junction bases: 7.

V gene TRBV27 combines with J gene TRBJ2-1; maybe TRBD2 (6 bases). V was cut by 5 bases and J by 6 bases, with 23 bases left in between. The CDR3 runs 17 residues. CDR1 and CDR2 from the germline V gene are MNHEY and SMNVEV (reference sequence). The CDR3 sequence is CASSVHARGTLGNEQFF. The CDR3 DNA is TGTGCCAGCAGTGTACACGCACGAGGGACTTTAGGCAATGAGCAGTTCTTC.

The V and J genes are TRBV5-4 and TRBJ1-1; no clear D gene. The CDR3 is made up of 13 amino acids. The V end lost 6 bases, the J end lost 7 bases, and 16 bases lay between the germline ends. CDR1 and CDR2 from the germline V gene are SGHNT and YYREEE (reference sequence). The CDR3 loop is CASIPETAGEAFF. CDR3 DNA sequence: TGTGCCAGCATCCCTGAGACGGCAGGTGAAGCTTTCTTT.

In its sample, this clonotype was seen many times. The chain joins TRBV3-1 to TRBJ2-7; D is undetermined. This CDR3 region has 14 residues. The germline gives CDR1 LGHDT, CDR2 YNNKEL (reference sequence). Between the trimmed V and J ends, which lost 4 bases and 1 base, there was a span of 11 bases. The CDR3 nucleotides are TGTGCCAGCAGCCCGGCCCGGCGGTCCTACGAGCAGTACTTC. Protein product: CASSPARRSYEQYF.